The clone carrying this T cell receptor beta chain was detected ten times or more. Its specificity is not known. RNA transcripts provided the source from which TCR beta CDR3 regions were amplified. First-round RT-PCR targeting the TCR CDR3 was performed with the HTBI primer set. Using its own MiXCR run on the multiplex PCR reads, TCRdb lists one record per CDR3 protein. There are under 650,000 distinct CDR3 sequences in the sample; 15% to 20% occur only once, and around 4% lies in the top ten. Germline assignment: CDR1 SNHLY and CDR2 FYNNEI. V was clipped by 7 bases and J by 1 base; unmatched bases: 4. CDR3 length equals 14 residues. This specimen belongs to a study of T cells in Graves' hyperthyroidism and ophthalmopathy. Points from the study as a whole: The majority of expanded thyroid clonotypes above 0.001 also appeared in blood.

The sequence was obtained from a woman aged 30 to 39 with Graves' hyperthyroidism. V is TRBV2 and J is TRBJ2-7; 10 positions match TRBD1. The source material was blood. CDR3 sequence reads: CASTRDRGSYEQYF. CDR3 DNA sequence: TGTGCCAGCACCCGGGACAGGGGATCCTACGAGCAGTACTTC. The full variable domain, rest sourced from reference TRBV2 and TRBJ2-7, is EPEVTQTPSHQVTQMGQEVILRCVPISNHLYFYWYRQILGQKVEFLVSFYNNEISEKSEIFDDQFSVERPDGSNFTLKIRSTKLEDSAMYFCASTRDRGSYEQYFGPGTRLTVT.